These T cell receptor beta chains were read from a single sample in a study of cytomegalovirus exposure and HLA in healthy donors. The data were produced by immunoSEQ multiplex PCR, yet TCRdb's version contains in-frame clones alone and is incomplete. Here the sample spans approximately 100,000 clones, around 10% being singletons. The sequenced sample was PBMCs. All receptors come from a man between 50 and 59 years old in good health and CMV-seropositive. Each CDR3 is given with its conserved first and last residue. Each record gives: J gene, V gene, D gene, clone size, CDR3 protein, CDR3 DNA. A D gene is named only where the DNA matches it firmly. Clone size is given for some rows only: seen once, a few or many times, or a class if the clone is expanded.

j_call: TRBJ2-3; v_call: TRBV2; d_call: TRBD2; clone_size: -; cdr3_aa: CASRTSDSPTDTQYF; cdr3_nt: TGTGCCAGCAGGACTAGCGACTCGCCGACAGATACGCAGTATTTT
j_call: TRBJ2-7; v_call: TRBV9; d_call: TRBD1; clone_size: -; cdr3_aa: CASSVGTGLFYEQYF; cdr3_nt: TGTGCCAGCAGCGTGGGGACAGGCCTCTTCTACGAGCAGTACTTC
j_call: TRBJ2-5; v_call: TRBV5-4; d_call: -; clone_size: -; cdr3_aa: CASSLDGLSSRTQYF; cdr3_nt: TGTGCCAGCAGCTTGGATGGTCTATCCTCGAGGACCCAGTACTTC
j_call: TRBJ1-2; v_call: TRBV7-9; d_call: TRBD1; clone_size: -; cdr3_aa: CASSESRGLDGYTF; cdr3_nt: TGTGCCAGCAGCGAGAGCAGGGGGCTGGACGGCTACACCTTC
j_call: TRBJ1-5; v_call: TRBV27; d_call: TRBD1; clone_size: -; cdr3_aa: CASRLQGDQPQHF; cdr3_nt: TGTGCCAGCAGGCTTCAGGGGGATCAGCCCCAGCATTTT
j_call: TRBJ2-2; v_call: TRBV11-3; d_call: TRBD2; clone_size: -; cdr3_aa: CASRSGSGTGELFF; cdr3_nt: TGTGCCAGCAGAAGCGGGAGTGGAACCGGGGAGCTGTTTTTT
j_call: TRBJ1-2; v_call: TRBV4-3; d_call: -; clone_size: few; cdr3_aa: CASSQDTGIGDGYTF; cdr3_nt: TGCGCCAGCAGCCAAGATACGGGGATTGGAGATGGCTACACCTTC
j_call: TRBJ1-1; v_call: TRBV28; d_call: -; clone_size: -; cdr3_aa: CASSNPDGARAFF; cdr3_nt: TGTGCCAGCAGTAACCCAGACGGAGCGAGAGCTTTCTTT
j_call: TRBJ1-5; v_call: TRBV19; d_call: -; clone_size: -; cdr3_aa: CASSIYGGSDNQPQHF; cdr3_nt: TGTGCCAGTAGTATCTATGGAGGGTCTGACAATCAGCCCCAGCATTTT
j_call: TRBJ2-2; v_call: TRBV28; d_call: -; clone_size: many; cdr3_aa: CASSFLEAWTGELFF; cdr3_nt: TGTGCCAGCAGTTTTCTCGAGGCTTGGACCGGGGAGCTGTTTTTT
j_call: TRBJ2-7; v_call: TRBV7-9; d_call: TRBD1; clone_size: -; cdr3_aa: CASGRQGPYEQYF; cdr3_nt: TGTGCCAGCGGACGACAGGGCCCCTACGAGCAGTACTTC